This is a list of T cell receptor beta chains from one sample in a study of control samples from healthy donors and cancer patients. The repertoire was sequenced with immunoSEQ multiplex PCR; TCRdb's copy has only in-frame clones and lacks some. This sample carries fewer than 120,000 clones, around nine tenths of them seen once, and the ten largest clones take around 3.9%. The sample taken for sequencing was PBMCs. The receptors here all came from a woman in her sixties with lung cancer. Each CDR3 is given with its conserved first and last residue. The order of the fields is CDR3 protein, D gene, J gene, V gene. A D gene is named only where the DNA matches it firmly.

CDR3aa: CASSGASGTLNQPQHF; d_gene: -; j_gene: TRBJ1-5; v_gene: TRBV19
CDR3aa: CASSVDQGGNQPQHF; d_gene: -; j_gene: TRBJ1-5; v_gene: TRBV9
CDR3aa: CASSPGLAGNEQFF; d_gene: TRBD2; j_gene: TRBJ2-1; v_gene: TRBV7-2
CDR3aa: CASGRGEGRETQYF; d_gene: -; j_gene: TRBJ2-5; v_gene: TRBV9
CDR3aa: CASSLSSGGAYEQYF; d_gene: TRBD2; j_gene: TRBJ2-7; v_gene: TRBV7-3
CDR3aa: CASSSQTGSGNTIYF; d_gene: -; j_gene: TRBJ1-3; v_gene: TRBV5-4
CDR3aa: CASSPDRGSEKLFF; d_gene: TRBD1; j_gene: TRBJ1-4; v_gene: TRBV7-9
CDR3aa: CASSYSRGMNTGELFF; d_gene: -; j_gene: TRBJ2-2; v_gene: TRBV6-6
CDR3aa: CASSPGRSSNQPQHF; d_gene: -; j_gene: TRBJ1-5; v_gene: TRBV9
CDR3aa: CASRESAPNTGELFF; d_gene: -; j_gene: TRBJ2-2; v_gene: TRBV5-1
CDR3aa: CASSSGQGITGELFF; d_gene: TRBD1; j_gene: TRBJ2-2; v_gene: TRBV5-1
CDR3aa: CASSQSGESTEAFF; d_gene: -; j_gene: TRBJ1-1; v_gene: TRBV3-1/TRBV3-2
CDR3aa: CASSLVDSSGNTIYF; d_gene: -; j_gene: TRBJ1-3; v_gene: TRBV11-2
CDR3aa: CASSIRTGEAFF; d_gene: TRBD1; j_gene: TRBJ1-1; v_gene: TRBV19
CDR3aa: CASTEGGELFF; d_gene: -; j_gene: TRBJ2-2; v_gene: TRBV25-1
CDR3aa: CASSSVTGGNSPLHF; d_gene: TRBD1; j_gene: TRBJ1-6; v_gene: TRBV5-1
CDR3aa: CASSFSGVNTEAFF; d_gene: -; j_gene: TRBJ1-1; v_gene: TRBV7-3
CDR3aa: CASSPGGDPYEQYF; d_gene: TRBD2; j_gene: TRBJ2-7; v_gene: TRBV18
CDR3aa: CASSLARIRQGQDYGYTF; d_gene: TRBD1; j_gene: TRBJ1-2; v_gene: TRBV7-8
CDR3aa: CSVGEEKSYGYTF; d_gene: -; j_gene: TRBJ1-2; v_gene: TRBV29-1
CDR3aa: CASSWDGGQETQYF; d_gene: -; j_gene: TRBJ2-5; v_gene: TRBV7-2
CDR3aa: CASSSGANGQPQHF; d_gene: -; j_gene: TRBJ1-5; v_gene: TRBV5-1
CDR3aa: CASSFDGNTEAFF; d_gene: -; j_gene: TRBJ1-1; v_gene: TRBV5-1
CDR3aa: CASSQARGEQYF; d_gene: -; j_gene: TRBJ2-7; v_gene: TRBV3-1/TRBV3-2
CDR3aa: CARRDTSTYEQYF; d_gene: -; j_gene: TRBJ2-7; v_gene: TRBV30
CDR3aa: CASLPGRGEAFF; d_gene: -; j_gene: TRBJ1-1; v_gene: TRBV19
CDR3aa: CASSPLRGNYGYTF; d_gene: -; j_gene: TRBJ1-2; v_gene: TRBV18
CDR3aa: CASGQQGNTEAFF; d_gene: -; j_gene: TRBJ1-1; v_gene: TRBV12-5
CDR3aa: CAISESEVSPLHF; d_gene: -; j_gene: TRBJ1-6; v_gene: TRBV10-3
CDR3aa: CASSEFQRADNEQFF; d_gene: -; j_gene: TRBJ2-1; v_gene: TRBV6-1
CDR3aa: CASSQEPVRYYEKLFF; d_gene: -; j_gene: TRBJ1-4; v_gene: TRBV4-2
CDR3aa: CASSRTGQPQHF; d_gene: -; j_gene: TRBJ1-5; v_gene: TRBV6-6
CDR3aa: CASSGQLSTEAFF; d_gene: -; j_gene: TRBJ1-1; v_gene: TRBV25-1
CDR3aa: CASSQRGGYTF; d_gene: -; j_gene: TRBJ1-2; v_gene: TRBV7-9
CDR3aa: CASSIGGTTYRRNEQFF; d_gene: -; j_gene: TRBJ2-1; v_gene: TRBV19
CDR3aa: CASSSQGAAGNTIYF; d_gene: TRBD1; j_gene: TRBJ1-3; v_gene: TRBV7-9
CDR3aa: CASSLGVAGVTGYTF; d_gene: -; j_gene: TRBJ1-2; v_gene: TRBV28
CDR3aa: CASSPGVRSGFF; d_gene: -; j_gene: TRBJ1-1; v_gene: TRBV6-6
CDR3aa: CASSLFVASEAFF; d_gene: -; j_gene: TRBJ1-1; v_gene: TRBV27
CDR3aa: CASSLEADNSGNTIYF; d_gene: -; j_gene: TRBJ1-3; v_gene: TRBV5-1
CDR3aa: CASSLTQHSRYGYTF; d_gene: -; j_gene: TRBJ1-2; v_gene: TRBV7-3
CDR3aa: CASSLRLGGRYTEAFF; d_gene: TRBD1; j_gene: TRBJ1-1; v_gene: TRBV5-6
CDR3aa: CASAPSGRSGGYTF; d_gene: -; j_gene: TRBJ1-2; v_gene: TRBV12-5
CDR3aa: CASSVDRTASYEQYF; d_gene: -; j_gene: TRBJ2-7; v_gene: TRBV9
CDR3aa: CASRRQGADTGELFF; d_gene: TRBD1; j_gene: TRBJ2-2; v_gene: TRBV6-5